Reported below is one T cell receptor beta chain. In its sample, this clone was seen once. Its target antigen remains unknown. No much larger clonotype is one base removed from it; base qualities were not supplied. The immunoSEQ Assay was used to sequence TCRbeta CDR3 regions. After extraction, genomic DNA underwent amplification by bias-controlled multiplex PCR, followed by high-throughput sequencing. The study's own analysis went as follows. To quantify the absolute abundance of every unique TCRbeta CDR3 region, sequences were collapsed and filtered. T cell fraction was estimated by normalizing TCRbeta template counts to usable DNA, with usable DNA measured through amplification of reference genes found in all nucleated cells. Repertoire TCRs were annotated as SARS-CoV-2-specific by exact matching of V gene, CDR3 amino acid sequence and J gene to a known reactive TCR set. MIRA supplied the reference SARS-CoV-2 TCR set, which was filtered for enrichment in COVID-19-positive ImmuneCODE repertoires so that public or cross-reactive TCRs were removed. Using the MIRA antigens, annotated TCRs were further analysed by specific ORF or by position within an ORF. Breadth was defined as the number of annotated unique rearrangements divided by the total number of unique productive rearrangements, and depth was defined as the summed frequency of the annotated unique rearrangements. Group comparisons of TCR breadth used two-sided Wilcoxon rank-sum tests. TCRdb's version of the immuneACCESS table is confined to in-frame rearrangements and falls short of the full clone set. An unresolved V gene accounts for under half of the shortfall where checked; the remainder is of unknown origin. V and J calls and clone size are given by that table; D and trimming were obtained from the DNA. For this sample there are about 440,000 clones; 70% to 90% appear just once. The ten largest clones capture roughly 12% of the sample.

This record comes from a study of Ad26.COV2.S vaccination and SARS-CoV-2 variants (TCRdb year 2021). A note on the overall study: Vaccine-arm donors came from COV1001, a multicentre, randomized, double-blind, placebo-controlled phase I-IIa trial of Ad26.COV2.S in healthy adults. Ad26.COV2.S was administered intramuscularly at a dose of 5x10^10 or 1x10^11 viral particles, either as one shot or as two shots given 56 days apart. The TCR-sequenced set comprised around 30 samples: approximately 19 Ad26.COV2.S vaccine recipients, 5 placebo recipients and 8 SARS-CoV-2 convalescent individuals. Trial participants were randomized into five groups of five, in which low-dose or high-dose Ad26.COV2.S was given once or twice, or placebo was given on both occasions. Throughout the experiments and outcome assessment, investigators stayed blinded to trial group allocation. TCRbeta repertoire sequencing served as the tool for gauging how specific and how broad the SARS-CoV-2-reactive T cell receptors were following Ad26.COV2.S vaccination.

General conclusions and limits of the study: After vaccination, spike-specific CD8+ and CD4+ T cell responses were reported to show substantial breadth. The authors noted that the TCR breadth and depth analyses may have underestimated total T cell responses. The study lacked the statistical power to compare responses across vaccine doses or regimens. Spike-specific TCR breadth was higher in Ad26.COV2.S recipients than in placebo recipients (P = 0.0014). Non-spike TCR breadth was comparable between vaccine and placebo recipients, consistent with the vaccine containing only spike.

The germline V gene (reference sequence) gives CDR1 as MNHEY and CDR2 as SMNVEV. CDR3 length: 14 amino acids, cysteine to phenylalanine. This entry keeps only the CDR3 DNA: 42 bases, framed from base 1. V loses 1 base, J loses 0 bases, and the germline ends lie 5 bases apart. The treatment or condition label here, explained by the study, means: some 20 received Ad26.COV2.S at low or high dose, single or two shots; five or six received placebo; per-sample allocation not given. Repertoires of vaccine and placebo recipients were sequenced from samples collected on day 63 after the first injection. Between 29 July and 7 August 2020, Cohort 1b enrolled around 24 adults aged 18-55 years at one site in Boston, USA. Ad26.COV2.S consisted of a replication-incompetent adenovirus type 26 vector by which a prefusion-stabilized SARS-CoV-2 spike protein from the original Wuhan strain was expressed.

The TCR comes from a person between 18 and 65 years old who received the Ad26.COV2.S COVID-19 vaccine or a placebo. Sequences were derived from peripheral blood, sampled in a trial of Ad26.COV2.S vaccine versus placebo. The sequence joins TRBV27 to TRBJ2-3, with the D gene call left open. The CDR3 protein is CASSLLRSTDTQYF. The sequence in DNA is TGTGCCAGCAGTTTATTACGTAGCACAGATACGCAGTATTTT.